This is a list of T cell receptor beta chains from one sample in a study of T cell repertoires in cytomegalovirus infection. These receptors' antigens are unknown. TCRdb redid the calling of the reads with MiXCR, one entry per CDR3 protein. This repertoire shows around 900,000 distinct CDR3 sequences, 31% found once; its top ten account for around an eighth. The material sequenced was cultured CD8+ T cells from PBMCs, taken from culture after CMV antigen stimulation. All receptors derive from a human donor in good health (CMV status not recorded). Some clones in this sample may be carry-over from other donors' samples. CDR3s include the opening cysteine and the closing phenylalanine or tryptophan. D genes are given only for firm matches. Expanded clones get a size class; other rows say once, few or many, or leave the size out.

d_call j_call v_call clone_size cdr3_aa cdr3_nt
. TRBJ2-1 TRBV5-4 . CASSPLTYNEQFF TGTGCCAGCAGCCCCCTAACCTACAATGAGCAGTTCTTC
TRBD2 TRBJ2-5 TRBV7-6 . CASSSTSGGERETQYF TGTGCCAGCAGCTCTACTAGCGGGGGGGAGCGAGAGACCCAGTACTTC
. TRBJ2-2 TRBV11-2 once CASSTSRRRVANTGELFF TGTGCCAGCAGCACTAGCCGGAGGAGGGTAGCGAACACCGGGGAGCTGTTTTTT
. TRBJ1-2 TRBV9 . CASSVATEANYGYTF TGTGCCAGCAGCGTAGCTACAGAGGCTAACTATGGCTACACCTTC
TRBD1 TRBJ1-2 TRBV27 . CASSSGQGISGYTF TGTGCCAGCAGTTCCGGACAGGGGATCTCTGGCTACACCTTC
TRBD2 TRBJ2-5 TRBV7-6 few CASSPSGGAFNQETQYF TGTGCCAGCAGTCCTAGCGGGGGGGCATTTAATCAAGAGACCCAGTACTTC
TRBD2 TRBJ2-7 TRBV6-6 . CASSRGGVFGEQYF TGTGCCAGCAGCCGCGGGGGAGTCTTCGGCGAGCAGTACTTC
. TRBJ2-7 TRBV7-2 many CASSTRTDNPSYEQYF TGTGCCAGCAGCACCCGGACGGATAACCCCTCCTACGAGCAGTACTTC
TRBD2 TRBJ2-1 TRBV6-6 . CASRNVLAGGYNEQFF TGTGCCAGCAGAAACGTTCTAGCGGGGGGGTACAATGAGCAGTTCTTC
. TRBJ2-3 TRBV7-9 many CASSLAQINSDTQYF TGTGCCAGCAGCTTAGCGCAAATAAATTCAGATACGCAGTATTTT
. TRBJ2-7 TRBV20-1 . CSAPDSGYEQYF TGCAGTGCGCCCGACAGCGGCTACGAGCAGTACTTC
. TRBJ2-5 TRBV7-2 many CASSLGAGNRETQYF TGTGCCAGCAGCTTAGGGGCAGGGAATCGAGAGACCCAGTACTTC
. TRBJ1-1 TRBV7-3 . CASIRQAPNTEAFF TGTGCCAGCATCCGACAGGCACCGAACACTGAAGCTTTCTTT
. TRBJ1-5 TRBV6-1 many CASSETGRELPGAQHF TGTGCCAGCAGTGAGACGGGCAGGGAATTACCTGGAGCCCAGCATTTT
TRBD1 TRBJ2-1 TRBV4-3 . CASSQEGTGFYNEQFF TGCGCCAGCAGCCAAGAAGGGACAGGATTCTACAATGAGCAGTTCTTC
. TRBJ1-1 TRBV7-6 many CASSLVAGVKTEAFF TGTGCCAGCAGCTTAGTAGCGGGGGTTAAGACTGAAGCTTTCTTT
. TRBJ2-3 TRBV7-2 . CASSFNGSGTDTQYF TGTGCCAGCAGTTTTAACGGGTCCGGCACAGATACGCAGTATTTT
. TRBJ2-7 TRBV13 . CASSLALGRSSYEQYF TGTGCCAGCAGCTTAGCCCTGGGACGCAGCTCCTACGAGCAGTACTTC
. TRBJ2-1 TRBV19 . CASMSGYNEQFF TGTGCCAGTATGTCGGGGTACAATGAGCAGTTCTTC
. TRBJ1-1 TRBV25-1 . CASSEYLGSTEAFF TGTGCCAGCAGTGAATATTTGGGTTCTACTGAAGCTTTCTTT
. TRBJ1-2 TRBV6-5 few CASSDYTGGYGYTF TGTGCCAGCAGTGACTACACCGGGGGCTATGGCTACACCTTC
TRBD1 TRBJ2-7 TRBV7-9 . CASSLGSGGNPYEQYF TGTGCCAGCAGCTTAGGTTCAGGGGGCAATCCCTACGAGCAGTACTTC
. TRBJ1-1 TRBV6-2/TRBV6-3 . CATRSGVIGSNTEAFF TGTGCCACCCGAAGTGGGGTCATTGGTTCGAACACTGAAGCTTTCTTT
. TRBJ2-1 TRBV7-3 few CASSPGGPGGPNEQFF TGTGCCAGCAGCCCTGGGGGTCCGGGGGGCCCGAATGAGCAGTTCTTC
TRBD2 TRBJ2-5 TRBV28 few CASGWTRGWETQYF TGTGCCAGCGGGTGGACTAGAGGTTGGGAGACCCAGTACTTC
TRBD2 TRBJ2-1 TRBV6-2/TRBV6-3 . CASSWVEAGFSDEQFF TGTGCCAGCAGTTGGGTGGAAGCGGGGTTCTCGGATGAGCAGTTCTTC
. TRBJ2-5 TRBV12-3/TRBV12-4 . CASSFQSQETQYF TGTGCCAGCAGTTTTCAAAGCCAAGAGACCCAGTACTTC
. TRBJ1-5 TRBV19 . CASSLPRGLYNQPQHF TGTGCCAGTAGCCTCCCACGGGGGCTTTACAATCAGCCCCAGCATTTT
TRBD2 TRBJ2-1 TRBV6-8 . CASKRLAEYNEQFF TGTGCCAGCAAAAGACTAGCGGAATACAATGAGCAGTTCTTC
. TRBJ1-4 TRBV7-8 many CASSLAGVNEKLFF TGTGCCAGCAGCTTAGCCGGGGTTAATGAAAAACTGTTTTTT
TRBD1 TRBJ2-1 TRBV12-3/TRBV12-4 many CASSLEGQGAYYNEQFF TGTGCCAGCAGTTTAGAGGGACAGGGGGCTTACTACAATGAGCAGTTCTTC
. TRBJ2-1 TRBV7-2 . CASSLAPSHGEQFF TGTGCCAGCAGCTTAGCGCCTAGCCATGGAGAGCAGTTCTTC
. TRBJ1-5 TRBV6-5 . CASSYSTGAGQPQHF TGTGCCAGCAGTTACTCGACTGGGGCCGGTCAGCCCCAGCATTTT